This entry concerns a single TCR beta chain. The data are from a study of OX40 agonist ivuxolimab in advanced cancers. Libraries were prepared by immunoSEQ multiplex PCR; TCRdb keeps only in-frame clonotypes and omits some of them. The repertoire holds more than 40,000 clones, with roughly three quarters as singletons. The source of this sequence is an adult with an advanced solid tumor such as melanoma, head and neck, liver or kidney cancer. This material consisted of CD4+ or CD8+ T cells sorted from blood, taken in a trial of the OX40 agonist ivuxolimab.

In nucleotides, the CDR3 is TGTGCCAGCAGCTTAGTCCCGGACACTGAAGCTTTCTTT. Translation: CASSLVPDTEAFF. The chain is built from TRBV11-3 and TRBJ1-1; D call uncertain. Trimming pared 1 base from V and 3 bases from J, leaving 6 bases between. This CDR3 spans 13 amino acids. Germline V CDR1 and CDR2: SGHNT, YENEEA. The whole variable domain, remainder taken from reference TRBV11-3 and TRBJ1-1, is EAGVVQSPRYKIIEKKQPVAFWCNPISGHNTLYWYLQNLGQGPELLIRYENEEAVDDSQLPKDRFSAERLKGVDSTLKIQPAELGDSAVYLCASSLVPDTEAFFGQGTRLTVV.